This passage covers 16 T cell receptor beta chains from one sample sequenced in a study of blood T cell repertoires in COVID-19. TCRdb's table, derived via immunoSEQ multiplex PCR, lists solely in-frame clones and lacks some. Found here are some 50,000 clones, roughly four fifths of them singletons; the top ten hold more than 7.5%. Sequencing was carried out using peripheral blood. The receptors were sampled from a woman of 80 years or more with acute or convalescent COVID-19.

The chain has TRBV7-2 and TRBJ1-3; 7 bases map to TRBD1. The trim removed 5 bases at V and 8 bases at J, leaving 12 bases unmatched. Looked up from germline, CDR1 is SGHTA and CDR2 is FQGNSA. The CDR3 loop spans 15 amino acids. The CDR3 nucleotides read TGTGCCAGCAGCCCAGGGGGGACGGTCAAGCACACCATATATTTT. Amino acids: CASSPGGTVKHTIYF.

This clone was detected once. This chain uses TRBV5-1 with TRBJ2-5; perhaps TRBD1 as D (5 bases). The CDR3 totals 15 residues. Germline lookup yields CDR1 SGHRS and CDR2 YFSETQ. V shed 5 bases and J shed 4 bases, with 18 bases lying between them. The CDR3 spells CASSPSGATSETQYF. The DNA for the CDR3 is TGCGCCAGCAGTCCCAGTGGGGCTACTTCAGAGACCCAGTACTTC.

The chain combines TRBV4-1 with TRBJ2-5, with D unresolved. This CDR3 has 13 residues. Per the germline V gene, CDR1 is MGHRA and CDR2 is YSYEKL. Deletions cut 2 bases from V and 3 bases from J, with 7 bases between. CDR3 sequence (DNA): TGCGCCAGCAGCCAATGGCAGAAAGAGACCCAGTACTTC. It encodes CASSQWQKETQYF.

The count of this clone is one. The chain carries TRBV18 and TRBJ2-5; the match to TRBD1 covers 7 bases. The CDR3 has 15 amino acids. J was trimmed by 4 bases and V by 3 bases; bases with no gene match: 8. Germline assignment: CDR1 KGHSH and CDR2 LQKENI. The CDR3 loop is CASSPRQGSGETQYF. The CDR3 DNA reads TGTGCCAGCTCACCCAGACAGGGATCAGGAGAGACCCAGTACTTC.

The chain is built from TRBV5-1 and TRBJ2-7; TRBD2 agrees at 9 bases. Trimming removed 3 bases from V and 0 bases from J; junction bases left unmatched: 4. Per the germline V gene, CDR1 is SGHRS and CDR2 is YFSETQ. The CDR3 has 15 amino acids. The CDR3: CASSWDSGSSYEQYF. In nucleotides, the CDR3 is TGCGCCAGCAGCTGGGATAGCGGGAGCTCCTACGAGCAGTACTTC.

Here the CDR3 reads CASSTIGGPRNTIYF. The CDR3 nucleotides are TGTGCCAGCAGCACTATCGGGGGTCCGCGAAACACCATATATTTT. The chain is built from TRBV5-4 and TRBJ1-3; D may be TRBD1 (5 bases). Germline V CDR1 and CDR2: SGHNT, YYREEE (reference sequence). This CDR3 contains 15 residues. V was cut by 4 bases and J by 5 bases, with 16 bases left in between.

This chain links TRBV5-6 with TRBJ1-3, with D unresolved. This CDR3 comprises 17 residues. Germline V lookup: CDR1 SGHDT, CDR2 YYEEEE. Trimming took 3 bases from V and 0 from J, leaving 16 bases between them. For the CDR3, the DNA is TGTGCCAGCAGCTCTGTTAGCGTCAGCCTCTCTGGAAACACCATATATTTT. Translated, it gives CASSSVSVSLSGNTIYF.

This clone was seen a handful of times. V is TRBV7-9 and J is TRBJ2-2, with D possibly matching TRBD2 (6 bases). Deletions cut 5 bases from V and 5 bases from J, with 18 bases between. The CDR3 contains 16 residues. Germline V gene sequence: CDR1 SEHNR, CDR2 FQNEAQ (reference sequence). The CDR3 DNA reads as TGTGCCAGCAGCAGGCGGGTAGCGGACCCTACCGGGGAGCTGTTTTTT. Amino acid sequence: CASSRRVADPTGELFF.

This rearrangement joins TRBV7-3 to TRBJ2-2, with a possible D match to TRBD1 (5 bases). CDR1 and CDR2 from the germline V gene are SGHTA and FQGTGA. The CDR3 sequence is 15 residues long. V lost 5 bases and J lost 4, with 14 bases in between. CDR3 sequence: CASSRRRVTTGELFF. The CDR3 nucleotides read TGTGCCAGCAGCCGACGCAGGGTTACCACCGGGGAGCTGTTTTTT.

The chain couples TRBV3-1 (or the pseudogene TRBV3-2) to TRBJ1-5; D perhaps matches TRBD1 (5 bases). The CDR3 length is 15 residues. CDR1 and CDR2 from the germline V gene are LGHDT and YNNKEL (reference sequence). With 4 bases removed from V and 2 bases from J, the gap between germline ends came to 12 bases. The CDR3 DNA reads TGTGCCAGCAGCCGCGGCAGGGCTGGCAATCAGCCCCAGCATTTT. Translation: CASSRGRAGNQPQHF.

Details on this clone: The junction shows a germline mismatch at one end, possibly a read error. This chain uses TRBV12-3 or TRBV12-4 with TRBJ1-5; D perhaps matches TRBD1 (5 bases). The CDR3 is made up of 11 amino acids. This chain's CDR3 is CASSLRGVARF. DNA of the CDR3: TGTGCCAGCAGTTTGCGGGGGGTTGCTCGGTTT.

This clone was detected a few times. The V call is TRBV10-3, the J call TRBJ2-7, with 10 bases aligning to TRBD2. Germline-derived CDR1 and CDR2 are ENHRY and SYGVKD. This CDR3 is built from 14 residues. Trimming removed 6 bases from V and 0 bases from J; junction bases left unmatched: 2. The CDR3 DNA is TGTGCCATCAGGGCTAGCGGGAGCTCCTACGAGCAGTACTTC. Its translation: CAIRASGSSYEQYF.

Only one count was recorded for this clone. The gene calls are TRBV19 and TRBJ1-1; weak D call: TRBD1 (5 bases). Germline lookup yields CDR1 LNHDA and CDR2 SQIVND (reference sequence). The V end was cut by 5 bases, the J end by 3 bases, with 10 bases between. This CDR3 region has 13 residues. The CDR3 nucleotides read TGTGCCAGTAGTTCTCGACAGTACACTGAAGCTTTCTTT. Translating it yields CASSSRQYTEAFF.

The chain combines TRBV28 with TRBJ2-5; D is uncertain. Germline CDR1 is MDHEN and CDR2 is SYDVKM. The CDR3 totals 13 residues. The germline V and J ends were trimmed by 7 bases and 4 bases, with 13 bases remaining between them. CDR3 protein: CASNSLVGETQYF. In DNA, the CDR3 is TGTGCCAGCAACAGCCTTGTGGGAGAGACCCAGTACTTC.

In this sample, this clone turned up a few times. The CDR3 loop is CASSSGTVLQETQYF. The CDR3 nucleotides are TGCGCCAGCAGCTCCGGGACAGTATTACAAGAGACCCAGTACTTC. The V and J genes are TRBV5-1 and TRBJ2-5, with 7 bases matching TRBD1. Trimming at V came to 3 bases and at J to 2 bases, leaving 7 bases not matched to a gene. CDR3 size: 15 residues. CDR1 is SGHRS and CDR2 is YFSETQ in the germline V gene.

The J gene is TRBJ2-7, the V gene TRBV5-6, with 9 positions matching TRBD2. V lost 1 base, J lost 6 bases, and 14 bases stayed unmatched. CDR3 length: 17 residues. The germline V gene encodes CDR1 SGHDT and CDR2 YYEEEE. CDR3 amino acids: CASSLLFSGGGLFEQYF. The CDR3 DNA follows: TGTGCCAGCAGCTTGTTGTTTAGCGGGGGTGGCCTGTTCGAGCAGTACTTC.